These 31 T cell receptor beta chains came from one sample sequenced in a study of T cell repertoires in cytomegalovirus infection. Via MiXCR, TCRdb re-called the reads, giving one row per CDR3 protein. The sample contains around 440,000 distinct CDR3 sequences, about 11% of which appear only once. Specimen: PBMCs. Every receptor here comes from a human donor in good health (CMV status not recorded). Some clones in this sample may be carry-over from other donors' samples.

This clonotype was recorded at least ten times. V gene TRBV6-6 combines with J gene TRBJ2-7; D not certain. The germline CDR1 and CDR2 sequences are MNHNY and SVGAGI (reference sequence). V lost 6 bases, J lost 0 bases, and 9 bases lay in between. This CDR3 has 13 residues. This chain's CDR3 is CASRDPPSYEQYF. As DNA, the CDR3 is TGTGCCAGCAGGGATCCCCCCTCCTACGAGCAGTACTTC.

This clonotype was found many times. V usage is TRBV14 and J usage is TRBJ2-1; TRBD2 aligns across 7 bases. The ends lost 0 bases at V and 6 bases at J; junction bases unmatched: 17. The CDR3 sequence is 19 residues long. Per the germline V gene, CDR1 is SGHDN and CDR2 is FVKESK. The CDR3 sequence: CASSQEPGLGRSSSNEQFF. DNA for the CDR3: TGTGCCAGCAGCCAAGAACCTGGACTAGGACGAAGCAGCTCCAATGAGCAGTTCTTC.

Worth noting for this clonotype: This may arise from a read error, as a much more abundant clone is one base away. J is TRBJ1-1 and V is TRBV27; no reliable D call. Germline V gives CDR1 MNHEY, CDR2 SMNVEV (reference sequence). CDR3 length: 13 residues. CDR3 residues: CTSSAEWYAEAFF. The CDR3 DNA reads as TGTACCAGCAGTGCAGAGTGGTACGCTGAAGCTTTCTTT.

The V call is TRBV6-5, the J call TRBJ1-6; TRBD1 aligns across 7 bases. V gave up 7 bases and J gave up 6 bases; unmatched junction bases: 6. Germline V gene lookup returns CDR1 MNHEY and CDR2 SVGAGI. The CDR3 has 14 residues. This chain's CDR3 is CASKRQGLNSPLHF. In DNA form, the CDR3 reads TGTGCCAGCAAAAGACAGGGCCTTAATTCACCCCTCCACTTT.

V usage is TRBV5-1 and J usage is TRBJ1-2; D is perhaps TRBD1 (6 bases). The V end lost 4 bases, the J end lost 0 bases, and 13 bases lay between the germline ends. Germline lookup yields CDR1 SGHRS and CDR2 YFSETQ. The CDR3 loop spans 15 amino acids. The CDR3: CASSGGNAANYGYTF. The CDR3 bases are TGCGCCAGCAGCGGGGGCAACGCAGCTAACTATGGCTACACCTTC.

Many counts were recorded for this clonotype. Its ends do not fully match the called genes, so a read error is possible. The chain combines TRBV5-6 with TRBJ1-2, with D possibly TRBD1 on 6 matching bases. From germline, CDR1 is SGHDT and CDR2 YYEEEE. The CDR3 is 13 residues long. DNA for the CDR3: TGTGCCAGCAGTCGGACCAGGGACATTCTTCTCTCCTTC. It specifies CASSRTRDILLSF.

This clonotype occurred many times. The chain has TRBV7-9 and TRBJ2-3; D is ambiguous. The V gene's germline CDR1 is SEHNR and CDR2 FQNEAQ (reference sequence). The CDR3 has 15 amino acids. V lost 2 bases, J lost 6 bases, and 15 bases lay in between. CDR3 sequence: CASSLFSSSTDTQYF. For the CDR3, the DNA is TGTGCCAGCAGCTTATTCTCTTCTTCGACCGATACGCAGTATTTT.

This clonotype was observed many times. The chain has TRBV7-3 and TRBJ2-2, with 8 bases matching TRBD1. From germline, CDR1 is SGHTA and CDR2 FQGTGA. CDR3 length: 17 residues. The J segment lost 2 bases and the V segment lost 3 bases, leaving 8 bases of the junction unmatched. CDR3 bases: TGTGCCAGCAGCTTGGGGTGGGGACAGGACAACACCGGGGAGCTGTTTTTT. It is translated as CASSLGWGQDNTGELFF.

This clonotype was detected many times. The chain uses TRBV6-2 or TRBV6-3 and TRBJ2-2, with D tentatively TRBD1 (6 bases). This CDR3 comprises 13 residues. CDR1 is MNHEY and CDR2 is SVGEGT in the germline V gene. The V gene lost 10 bases and the J gene lost 6 bases, with 15 bases spanning the gap. The CDR3 region has the DNA TGTGCCACCCGGGACACCGCGTCCGGGGAGCTGTTTTTT. It yields the protein CATRDTASGELFF.

The gene calls are TRBV20-1 and TRBJ2-3; perhaps TRBD2 as D (6 bases). V shed 2 bases and J shed 0 bases, with 12 bases lying between them. Germline V gene lookup returns CDR1 DFQATT and CDR2 SNEGSKA (reference sequence). The CDR3 is 15 amino acids. The CDR3 sequence is CSARWDGTSTDTQYF. The CDR3 DNA reads as TGCAGTGCTAGATGGGACGGGACTAGCACAGATACGCAGTATTTT.

This clonotype has a count of ten or more. CDR3 region: CASSQPGHTYEQYF. The CDR3 coding sequence is TGTGCCAGCAGCCAACCGGGACACACCTACGAGCAGTACTTC. The V call is TRBV3-1, the J call TRBJ2-7; TRBD1 is a possible D gene (6 bases). The CDR3 is 14 amino acids. V lost 2 bases and J lost 2, with 10 bases in between. Per germline, CDR1 LGHDT and CDR2 YNNKEL (reference sequence).

The chain recombines TRBV9 with TRBJ2-3, with 12 bases lining up with TRBD2. Germline-derived CDR1 and CDR2 are SGDLS and YYNGEE. The CDR3 totals 16 residues. V lost 4 bases, J lost 2 bases, and 5 bases stayed unmatched. The DNA of the CDR3 is TGTGCCAGCAGCACCCGGACTAGCGGGAACACAGATACGCAGTATTTT. It translates to CASSTRTSGNTDTQYF.

This clonotype was counted many times. The rearrangement uses TRBV7-3 and TRBJ2-1; 9 bases map to TRBD2. The CDR3 spans 13 residues. Germline assignment: CDR1 SGHTA and CDR2 FQGTGA. J lost 10 bases, V lost 10 bases, and 11 bases had no gene match. The CDR3 loop is CATGKGSGGEQFF. For the CDR3, the DNA is TGTGCCACCGGGAAGGGTAGCGGGGGCGAGCAGTTCTTC.

This clonotype was detected only a few times. This chain links TRBV14 with TRBJ2-1, with 13 bases identical to TRBD2. After removal of 4 bases from V and 4 bases from J, the junction contained 10 bases not matched to a gene. Germline lookup yields CDR1 SGHDN and CDR2 FVKESK. This CDR3 is 18 amino acids long. CDR3 loop: CASSPMRRTSGRYNEQFF. The CDR3 nucleotides read TGTGCCAGCAGCCCCATGAGGAGGACTAGCGGGAGATACAATGAGCAGTTCTTC.

The rearrangement joins TRBV25-1 to TRBJ2-7; D is uncertain. The CDR3 extends over 14 amino acids. Germline V gene lookup returns CDR1 MGHDK and CDR2 SYGVNS. V was clipped by 1 base and J by 5 bases, with 12 bases between them. DNA of the CDR3: TGTGCCAGCAGTGAATGGGCAGGCGGTCACGAGCAGTACTTC. Translated: CASSEWAGGHEQYF.

In its sample, this clonotype was seen many times. The V call is TRBV12-3 or TRBV12-4, the J call TRBJ2-2; 10 bases are a match to TRBD2. The CDR3 is made up of 18 amino acids. The junction had 10 bases not matched to a gene; V was cut back by 6 bases and J by 0 bases. This CDR3 is CASSPRSSGGSNTGELFF. CDR3 nucleotide sequence: TGTGCCAGCAGCCCTCGGAGTAGCGGGGGGTCGAACACCGGGGAGCTGTTTTTT.

This clonotype came up a few times. The chain employs TRBV2 and TRBJ1-3, with D maybe TRBD1 (6 bases). This CDR3 spans 14 amino acids. Germline CDR1 SNHLY, CDR2 FYNNEI. V was clipped by 7 bases and J by 3 bases, with 13 bases between them. The CDR3 DNA is TGTGCCAGCATCGGGGGGCCTCTTGGAAACACCATATATTTT. It specifies CASIGGPLGNTIYF.

There are many counts of this clonotype. The rearrangement joins TRBV7-2 to TRBJ2-7, with 11 bases identical to TRBD2. The trim removed 5 bases at V and 1 base at J, leaving 4 bases unmatched. The CDR3 sequence is 15 residues long. Germline assignment: CDR1 SGHTA and CDR2 FQGNSA. The CDR3 DNA is TGTGCCAGCAGCAGACTAGCGGGAAAGTCCTACGAGCAGTACTTC. Encoded protein: CASSRLAGKSYEQYF.

This clonotype was observed at least ten times. J is TRBJ2-1 and V is TRBV7-8, with TRBD1 matching 10 bases. The CDR3 runs to 15 residues. CDR1 is SGHVS, CDR2 FQNEAQ, per germline. Trimming cost V 1 base and J 8 bases; bases outside gene matches: 5. In nucleotides, the CDR3 is TGTGCCAGCAGCTTAGGGGACAGGGGAACCCATGAGCAGTTCTTC. Translating it yields CASSLGDRGTHEQFF.

The rearrangement uses TRBV19 and TRBJ1-1; D remains ambiguous. The germline gives CDR1 LNHDA, CDR2 SQIVND (reference sequence). Trimming left V 2 bases short and J 0 bases short, with 4 bases between. The CDR3 loop spans 13 amino acids. This CDR3 reads CASSIQVNTEAFF. DNA for the CDR3: TGTGCCAGTAGTATACAAGTGAACACTGAAGCTTTCTTT.

The sample holds many counts of this clonotype. This chain links TRBV6-5 with TRBJ2-5; D is perhaps TRBD1 (6 bases). This CDR3 has 15 amino acids. The ends were cut back, 2 bases at V and 2 bases at J, with 12 bases in the middle. Germline assignment: CDR1 MNHEY and CDR2 SVGAGI. CDR3 bases: TGTGCCAGCAGTTACCGGGTCAGGGGACAAGAGACCCAGTACTTC. Residues: CASSYRVRGQETQYF.

This clonotype was seen ten or more times. J is TRBJ1-5 and V is TRBV5-6; no clear D. Germline lookup yields CDR1 SGHDT and CDR2 YYEEEE. The ends were cut back, 3 bases at V and 3 bases at J, with 7 bases in the middle. The CDR3 length is 13 residues. The CDR3 loop reads CASSSGNNQPQHF. The CDR3 DNA is TGTGCCAGCAGCTCAGGAAACAATCAGCCCCAGCATTTT.

At least ten counts were recorded for this clonotype. The chain couples TRBV18 to TRBJ1-5; D unresolved. Germline V gene data show CDR1 as KGHSH and CDR2 as LQKENI. The CDR3 sequence is 12 residues long. Trimming shortened V by 8 bases and J by 6 bases, and 11 bases separated the two germline ends. As DNA, the CDR3 is TGTGCCAGCAGTCCGGCGGGTCAGCCCCAGCATTTT. Translation gives CASSPAGQPQHF.

This clonotype was recorded at least ten times. The CDR3 here is CAIRDDTGVHEQFF. The CDR3 region has the DNA TGTGCCATCAGGGATGATACAGGGGTCCATGAGCAGTTCTTC. The chain employs TRBV10-3 and TRBJ2-1, with 7 bases fitting TRBD1. The CDR3 extends over 14 amino acids. With 6 bases clipped from V and 8 bases from J, the junction kept 10 bases outside the gene matches. The germline CDR1 and CDR2 sequences are ENHRY and SYGVKD.

In this sample, this clonotype turned up many times. The V and J genes are TRBV6-1 and TRBJ1-6; D might be TRBD1 (5 bases). This CDR3 contains 16 residues. Germline CDR1 MNHNS, CDR2 SASEGT. Trimming cost V 5 bases and J 1 base, with 12 bases left between them. The CDR3 nucleotides are TGTGCCAGCAGTCGACAGACTCAATCCTATAATTCACCCCTCCACTTT. It codes for CASSRQTQSYNSPLHF.

The V call is TRBV29-1, the J call TRBJ2-3; possible D gene TRBD2, 6 bases. The CDR3 runs to 15 residues. CDR1 SQVTM and CDR2 ANQGSEA come from the germline V gene. Trimming removed 1 base from V and 0 bases from J, with 11 bases in between. This chain's CDR3 is CSVEGTNGSTDTQYF. DNA for the CDR3: TGCAGCGTTGAAGGGACTAATGGGAGCACAGATACGCAGTATTTT.

This clonotype was observed at least ten times. The V call is TRBV6-2 or TRBV6-3, the J call TRBJ2-7; D possibly matches TRBD1 or TRBD2 (5 bases each). The length of the CDR3 is 11 residues. In germline, CDR1 is MNHEY, CDR2 SVGEGT. Trimming removed 8 bases from V and 4 bases from J, with 9 bases in between. CDR3 bases: TGTGCCAGCCAGAGGGGTTACGAGCAGTACTTC. The encoded protein is CASQRGYEQYF.

This clonotype came up a few times. This chain links TRBV5-4 with TRBJ1-3, with 8 bases identical to TRBD1. This CDR3 spans 15 amino acids. Trimming removed 3 bases from V and 2 bases from J; junction bases left unmatched: 4. The germline gives CDR1 SGHNT, CDR2 YYREEE (reference sequence). CDR3 coding DNA: TGTGCCAGCAGCTCCCAGGACAGGGCTGGAAACACCATATATTTT. Translating it yields CASSSQDRAGNTIYF.

This clonotype was observed many times. V usage is TRBV20-1 and J usage is TRBJ2-1; 9 positions agree with TRBD1. The V and J ends lost 3 bases and 9 bases, in that order; junction bases with no gene match: 9. The length of the CDR3 is 14 residues. The germline V gene encodes CDR1 DFQATT and CDR2 SNEGSKA (reference sequence). CDR3 protein: CSASAGTGRSEQFF. The CDR3 DNA sequence: TGCAGTGCTAGTGCCGGGACAGGGCGTAGTGAGCAGTTCTTC.

This clonotype occurred many times. This chain joins TRBV3-1 and TRBJ1-2; 7 bases agree with TRBD1. This CDR3 region has 14 residues. V shed 3 bases, J shed 6 bases, and the junction held 7 bases outside the gene matches. Germline assignment: CDR1 LGHDT and CDR2 YNNKEL (reference sequence). The CDR3 coding sequence is TGTGCCAGCAGCCAGTGGGACAGAGACCATGGCTACACCTTC. Its translation: CASSQWDRDHGYTF.

This clonotype showed up many times. V and J are TRBV11-2 and TRBJ1-2; no reliable D call. V lost 3 bases and J 13 bases, leaving 15 bases between the germline ends. This CDR3 has 12 amino acids. The germline V gene encodes CDR1 SGHAT and CDR2 FQNNGV. Here the CDR3 DNA reads TGTGCCAGCAGCTTGGCAGGCCCCGGGTCCACCTTC. It is translated as CASSLAGPGSTF. Full variable domain (outside the CDR3, taken from reference TRBV11-2 and TRBJ1-2): EAGVAQSPRYKIIEKRQSVAFWCNPISGHATLYWYQQILGQGPKLLIQFQNNGVVDDSQLPKDRFSAERLKGVDSTLKIQPAKLEDSAVYLCASSLAGPGSTFGSGTRLTVV.